This T cell receptor (beta chain) derives from a study of T-cell memory formation after mild COVID-19. TCRdb reanalysed the 5' RACE reads using MiXCR and keeps one entry per CDR3 protein. Of about 540,000 distinct CDR3 sequences listed, around 21% are singletons. This receptor was identified in an adult woman who had mild COVID-19 (a few samples of this study predate the infection). Cell type and time point are not known. The sample taken for sequencing was PBMCs or a T cell subset sorted from them (not recorded which).

In nucleotides, the CDR3 is TGCGCCAGCAGCCAAGAATTGACAGGGAGCTCCTACAATGAGCAGTTCTTC. Translation gives CASSQELTGSSYNEQFF. V usage is TRBV4-3 and J usage is TRBJ2-1, with TRBD1 matching over 7 bases. The CDR3 covers 17 residues. The V gene's germline CDR1 is LGHNA and CDR2 YSLEER. The V segment lost 0 bases and the J segment 0 bases; nucleotides outside the gene matches: 5.